These 31 T cell receptor beta chains came from one sample sequenced in a study of blood T cells in healthy people across ages (dated by TCRdb to about 2015). Library prep was done by 5' RACE. For sequencing, an Illumina HiSeq 2500 was employed. A second PCR of 7 to 11 cycles was performed with a sample-barcoded 5' primer and a J-beta primer mix. The public reads were reprocessed in TCRdb via fastp at Q25 and MiXCR, keeping in-frame beta chains. Identical CDR3 proteins give one entry, which carries the most common genes and DNA. Recorded for this sample are 600,000 or so distinct CDR3 sequences; 25% to 30% of them occurred a single time. About a sixth of the sample goes to the ten largest clones. What was sequenced was blood. Receptors were obtained from a woman aged 80 or older in good health.

The chain has TRBV20-1 and TRBJ1-2; D is perhaps TRBD1 (6 bases). The germline CDR1 and CDR2 sequences are DFQATT and SNEGSKA (reference sequence). The CDR3 consists of 12 residues. With 4 bases removed from V and 10 bases from J, the gap between germline ends came to 16 bases. CDR3 amino acids: CSAKSSRGLYTF. The DNA of the CDR3 is TGCAGTGCTAAAAGTTCCAGGGGCCTCTACACCTTC.

This clonotype was seen ten or more times. This chain uses TRBV7-2 with TRBJ2-3; the D gene could be TRBD1 or TRBD2 (5 bases each). Trimming took off 7 bases at V and 3 bases at J, with 17 bases between the two ends. The CDR3 extends over 15 amino acids. From germline, CDR1 is SGHTA and CDR2 FQGNSA. The CDR3 here is CASTGQGFQTDTQYF. The CDR3, as DNA: TGTGCCAGCACGGGGCAGGGCTTCCAAACAGATACGCAGTATTTT.

This clonotype was recorded at least ten times. V and J are TRBV14 and TRBJ2-7, with 7 positions matching TRBD2. Germline CDR1 and CDR2: SGHDN and FVKESK. Germline trimming cut 1 base from V and 6 bases from J; bases unmatched to any gene: 3. The CDR3 contains 13 residues. CDR3 amino acids: CASSQGEGLEQYF. CDR3 DNA sequence: TGTGCCAGCAGCCAAGGGGAGGGCCTCGAGCAGTACTTC.

This clonotype occurred many times. The junction and the germline gene differ at one end; a read error may be behind it. The CDR3 here is CASREGQGARIETQYF. The CDR3 DNA follows: TGTGCCAGCAGAGAAGGACAGGGGGCGCGTATAGAGACCCAGTACTTC. The chain joins TRBV6-1 to TRBJ2-5; the match to TRBD1 covers 11 bases. Per the germline V gene, CDR1 is MNHNS and CDR2 is SASEGT. This CDR3 is 16 amino acids long.

V and J are TRBV12-3 or TRBV12-4 and TRBJ2-1; D may be TRBD2 (5 bases). V gave up 5 bases and J gave up 12 bases, with 14 bases separating them. The CDR3 is 12 amino acids. Here the CDR3 reads CASSLTGSGQFF. In nucleotides, the CDR3 is TGTGCCAGCAGTCTAACGGGGTCCGGGCAGTTCTTC.

This clonotype has a count of ten or more. The gene calls are TRBV25-1 and TRBJ1-2; D gene uncertain. In germline, CDR1 is MGHDK, CDR2 SYGVNS. The length of the CDR3 is 12 residues. The V end lost 7 bases, the J end lost 7 bases, and 13 bases lay between the germline ends. CDR3 sequence reads: CASTVDYGGYTF. Here the CDR3 DNA reads TGTGCCAGCACCGTTGACTACGGTGGCTACACCTTC.

The chain carries TRBV5-1 and TRBJ2-7; no firm D call. The CDR3 has 13 residues. V gave up 0 bases and J gave up 4 bases, with 8 bases separating them. CDR1 and CDR2 (germline): SGHRS, YFSETQ. The CDR3 loop is CASSLDVQYEQYF. The CDR3 nucleotides are TGCGCCAGCAGCTTGGACGTCCAATACGAGCAGTACTTC. Full variable domain (rest looked up from reference TRBV5-1 and TRBJ2-7): KAGVTQTPRYLIKTRGQQVTLSCSPISGHRSVSWYQQTPGQGLQFLFEYFSETQRNKGNFPGRFSGRQFSNSRSEMNVSTLELGDSALYLCASSLDVQYEQYFGPGTRLTVT.

This clonotype has just one count. The chain has TRBV6-1 and TRBJ2-1, with 8 positions matching TRBD2. The DNA end is a closer match to TRBJ2-7, so the J assignment may be wrong. Looked up from germline, CDR1 is MNHNS and CDR2 is SASEGT. The CDR3 loop spans 15 amino acids. The CDR3 reads CASSSRGGSYNEQYF. CDR3 coding DNA: TGTGCCAGCAGTTCCCGGGGGGGCTCCTACAATGAGCAGTACTTC.

Concerning this clonotype itself: Since a much larger clone is just one base distant, this may be a read error. V and J are TRBV6-4 and TRBJ2-1; no reliable D call. The J call may be in error: the DNA end matches TRBJ2-7 better. The CDR3 totals 15 residues. Germline V gene sequence: CDR1 MRHNA, CDR2 SNTAGT. This chain's CDR3 is CASSLDQSSYNEQYF. The DNA of the CDR3 is TGTGCCAGCAGTCTTGATCAAAGCTCCTACAATGAGCAGTACTTC.

V gene TRBV6-5 combines with J gene TRBJ2-5; weak D call: TRBD1 (6 bases). TRBJ2-7 explains the end of the DNA better; the J call may be wrong. The CDR3 sequence is 14 residues long. Looked up from germline, CDR1 is MNHEY and CDR2 is SVGAGI. CDR3 region: CASSYAQGSYEQYF. Written as DNA, the CDR3 is TGTGCCAGCAGTTACGCGCAGGGGAGCTACGAGCAGTACTTC.

The table lists this clonotype with many counts. The gene calls are TRBV20-1 and TRBJ2-7, with TRBD1 as a possible D gene (5 bases). Germline V CDR1 and CDR2: DFQATT, SNEGSKA (reference sequence). The CDR3 extends over 15 amino acids. The germline V and J ends were trimmed by 4 bases and 0 bases, with 16 bases remaining between them. CDR3 amino acids: CSAKVIGASSYEQYF. In DNA form, the CDR3 reads TGCAGTGCTAAGGTCATAGGGGCGAGCTCCTACGAGCAGTACTTC.

The CDR3 nucleotides are TGTGCCACCAGGGAAGCAGGGGCACTCTATGGCTACACCTTC. It codes for CATREAGALYGYTF. The J gene is TRBJ1-2, the V gene TRBV24-1; D perhaps matches TRBD1 (6 bases). V was trimmed by 7 bases and J by 4 bases, leaving 15 bases between them. The germline V gene has CDR1 KGHDR and CDR2 SFDVKD. CDR3 size: 14 residues.

This clonotype showed up many times. The chain couples TRBV6-2 or TRBV6-3 to TRBJ2-5, with 10 positions matching TRBD1. The CDR3 length is 17 residues. Germline trimming cut 6 bases from V and 2 bases from J; bases unmatched to any gene: 12. Germline V gives CDR1 MNHEY, CDR2 SVGEGT. DNA for the CDR3: TGTGCCAGCAGACCTTTTCCGGGACAGGGGCCTCAAGAGACCCAGTACTTC. Translation gives CASRPFPGQGPQETQYF.

This clonotype was observed at least ten times. The V call is TRBV2, the J call TRBJ1-2; D is perhaps TRBD1 (6 bases). The germline gives CDR1 SNHLY, CDR2 FYNNEI. The CDR3 runs 15 residues. V was cut by 6 bases and J by 5 bases, with 19 bases left in between. For the CDR3, the DNA is TGTGCCAGCAGCGGAGGCATGGGGGGCCGGTATGGCTACACCTTC. This sequence encodes CASSGGMGGRYGYTF. Based on the CDR3 plus reference TRBV2 and TRBJ1-2, the full variable domain is EPEVTQTPSHQVTQMGQEVILRCVPISNHLYFYWYRQILGQKVEFLVSFYNNEISEKSEIFDDQFSVERPDGSNFTLKIRSTKLEDSAMYFCASSGGMGGRYGYTFGSGTRLTVV.

This clonotype has ten or more counts. The chain carries TRBV20-1 and TRBJ2-7; TRBD1 might be the D (7 bases). This CDR3 has 14 residues. Trimming removed 5 bases at V and 5 bases at J, with 19 bases between. Per the germline V gene, CDR1 is DFQATT and CDR2 is SNEGSKA (reference sequence). The CDR3 coding sequence is TGCAGTGCTTTCGGGAGACAGGGTTCCCACGAGCAGTACTTC. The encoded protein is CSAFGRQGSHEQYF.

Notes on this clonotype: Being one base from a much bigger clone, this may be a read error. This chain joins TRBV10-3 and TRBJ2-5; D gene uncertain. Looked up from germline, CDR1 is ENHRY and CDR2 is SYGVKD. V was pared by 3 bases and J by 11 bases, with 10 bases between. The CDR3 totals 11 residues. CDR3 nucleotides: TGTGCCATCAGTGAAGATGGCTTTCAGTACTTC. As protein: CAISEDGFQYF.

This clonotype occurred a few times. Given a much more abundant clone one base away, this may be a read error. The rearrangement links TRBV7-3 to TRBJ2-1, with D perhaps TRBD1 or TRBD2 (6 bases each). The J call is uncertain, as TRBJ2-7 better fits the DNA end. The CDR3 runs 15 residues. Germline CDR1 reads SGHTA; CDR2 reads FQGTGA. CDR3 region: CASSLSSGAFNEQYF. The CDR3 DNA sequence: TGTGCCAGCAGCTTAAGCTCGGGGGCTTTCAATGAGCAGTACTTC.

The gene calls are TRBV11-1 and TRBJ2-4, with 8 nucleotides matching TRBD1. Germline CDR1 reads SGHAT; CDR2 reads FQDESV (reference sequence). The CDR3 is 16 amino acids. V was clipped by 4 bases and J by 4 bases; unmatched bases: 9. The CDR3 reads CASSSSSGGSKNIQYF. CDR3 bases: TGTGCCAGCAGCTCATCCTCAGGGGGCTCGAAAAACATTCAGTACTTC.

This clonotype was picked up many times. This CDR3 reads CASRLFASGGANEQFF. In nucleotides, the CDR3 is TGTGCCAGCAGATTGTTCGCTAGCGGGGGGGCCAATGAGCAGTTCTTC. This chain links TRBV27 with TRBJ2-1, with TRBD2 matching 12 bases. V shed 6 bases, J shed 6 bases, and the junction held 9 bases outside the gene matches. The CDR3 is made up of 16 amino acids. CDR1 is MNHEY, CDR2 SMNVEV, per germline (reference sequence).

A few counts support this clonotype. The chain joins TRBV7-2 to TRBJ1-4; no definite D call. Per germline, CDR1 SGHTA and CDR2 FQGNSA. The CDR3 contains 13 residues. V lost 8 bases, J lost 4 bases, and 11 bases lay in between. The CDR3 loop reads CASGGIHNEKLFF. The CDR3 DNA is TGTGCCAGCGGCGGGATCCATAATGAAAAACTGTTTTTT.

There are many counts of this clonotype. The V gene is TRBV20-1, the J gene TRBJ2-1; TRBD2 aligns across 8 bases. Germline assignment: CDR1 DFQATT and CDR2 SNEGSKA (reference sequence). The J segment lost 5 bases and the V segment lost 3 bases, leaving 9 bases of the junction unmatched. The CDR3 is 15 residues long. The CDR3 DNA reads TGCAGTGCTAGCCGTCCGGGGGGGCACAACAATGAGCAGTTCTTC. This codes for CSASRPGGHNNEQFF.

The chain links TRBV3-1 to TRBJ2-3; D tentatively reads TRBD1 or TRBD2 (6 bases each). The CDR3 length is 15 residues. Germline values: CDR1 LGHDT, CDR2 YNNKEL (reference sequence). Trimming shortened V by 1 base and J by 5 bases, and 13 bases separated the two germline ends. CDR3 in DNA: TGTGCCAGCAGCCAAGGTGGGGGGCCGGTAGATACGCAGTATTTT. This sequence encodes CASSQGGGPVDTQYF.

This clonotype was recorded at least ten times. A read error may explain this, as a much larger clone is one base away. The chain joins TRBV27 to TRBJ2-7, with 8 bases lining up with TRBD2. The germline CDR1 and CDR2 sequences are MNHEY and SMNVEV (reference sequence). The CDR3 consists of 15 residues. The ends lost 0 bases at V and 7 bases at J; junction bases unmatched: 8. The CDR3 DNA reads as TGTGCCAGCAGTTTATCGAGCGGGGGAGGTGGAGAGCAGTACTTC. As protein: CASSLSSGGGGEQYF.

This clonotype was counted a few times. This may be a read error: a much more frequent sequence differs by one nucleotide. The gene calls are TRBV6-1 and TRBJ2-5; a possible D gene is TRBD2 (6 bases). The germline gives CDR1 MNHNS, CDR2 SASEGT. Trimming stripped 1 base from V and 11 bases from J, with 20 bases between. The CDR3 extends over 15 amino acids. The DNA of the CDR3 is TGTGCCAGCAGTGAAGGACCGGGGGTCCGGGTTGGGCAGTACTTC. Its translation: CASSEGPGVRVGQYF.

This clonotype was counted at least ten times. The rearrangement uses TRBV20-1 and TRBJ2-5; 7 bases align to TRBD1. Germline CDR1 and CDR2: DFQATT and SNEGSKA (reference sequence). There are 13 residues in the CDR3. Trimming removed 6 bases from V and 0 bases from J; junction bases left unmatched: 4. The CDR3 coding sequence is TGCAGTGCACTAACAGGGGACCAAGAGACCCAGTACTTC. Its translation is CSALTGDQETQYF.

This clonotype was counted many times. V and J are TRBV28 and TRBJ2-5; weak D call: TRBD2 (6 bases). V lost 6 bases and J lost 5, with 19 bases in between. The CDR3 is 15 residues long. Germline V gene lookup returns CDR1 MDHEN and CDR2 SYDVKM. In DNA form, the CDR3 reads TGTGCCAGCAGCACCGTCCTAGCGCCGATGGAGACCCAGTACTTC. Translation: CASSTVLAPMETQYF. The full variable domain, with the rest looked up from reference TRBV28 and TRBJ2-5, is DVKVTQSSRYLVKRTGEKVFLECVQDMDHENMFWYRQDPGLGLRLIYFSYDVKMKEKGDIPEGYSVSREKKERFSLILESASTNQTSMYLCASSTVLAPMETQYFGPGTRLLVL.

Note on this clonotype: This sequence may be a read error, since a much larger clone differs from it by one base. The rearrangement joins TRBV20-1 to TRBJ2-7, with 9 bases lining up with TRBD2. The CDR3 length is 16 residues. J was trimmed by 7 bases and V by 7 bases; bases with no gene match: 20. The germline V gene has CDR1 DFQATT and CDR2 SNEGSKA (reference sequence). The CDR3 DNA sequence: TGCAGTGTTCAGACTGGCGGGGGGGCTAAAACCAATGAGCAGTACTTC. Encoded protein: CSVQTGGGAKTNEQYF.

The sample holds a few counts of this clonotype. A much larger clone is a single base away; this may be a read error. The CDR3 reads CAGSDGLSSYEQYF. The CDR3 coding sequence is TGTGCCGGCAGCGACGGGTTGAGCTCCTACGAGCAGTACTTC. This sequence joins TRBV7-2 and TRBJ2-7; no firm D call. Germline assignment: CDR1 SGHTA and CDR2 FQGNSA. CDR3 length equals 14 residues.

This clonotype was observed a handful of times. Since a much larger clone is just one base distant, this may be a read error. The chain couples TRBV7-9 to TRBJ2-1, with 12 nucleotides matching TRBD1. The CDR3 is made up of 14 amino acids. Trimming at V came to 5 bases and at J to 12 bases, leaving 8 bases not matched to a gene. CDR1 is SEHNR, CDR2 FQNEAQ, per germline (reference sequence). The chain's CDR3 is CASSAGTGGVGQFF. The CDR3 DNA reads TGTGCCAGCAGCGCCGGGACAGGGGGCGTAGGGCAGTTCTTC.

The V call is TRBV27, the J call TRBJ1-1, with unresolved D. This CDR3 is 13 amino acids long. V lost 9 bases and J lost 4, with 15 bases in between. Per the germline V gene, CDR1 is MNHEY and CDR2 is SMNVEV (reference sequence). This CDR3 is CASSTFGRTEAFF. In DNA, the CDR3 is TGTGCCAGTTCAACCTTCGGGCGCACTGAAGCTTTCTTT.

This clonotype was picked up many times. A much larger clone differs from this one at a single base, so this may be a read error. The CDR3 bases are TGTGCCAGCGAAGCAAGTACCAATGAGCAGTACTTC. This gives the protein CASEASTNEQYF. The V and J genes are TRBV2 and TRBJ2-5; D is uncertain. CDR1 and CDR2 (germline): SNHLY, FYNNEI. The V end was cut by 8 bases, the J end by 11 bases, with 18 bases between. This CDR3 contains 12 residues.